This T cell receptor (beta chain) was observed in a study of PD-L1 blockade in urothelial cancer. Whole-study context: Patients had received 0 to 3 prior chemotherapy regimens. At 3 weeks after treatment start (second dose) and again at 6 weeks, blood was analyzed.

The table lists this clone with a few counts. V lost 4 bases to trimming and J lost 9 bases; unmatched junction nucleotides: 4. CDR1 and CDR2 (germline): SGHRS, YFSETQ. The CDR3 runs 14 residues. Synthetic analogs of TCR templates were spiked into every PCR. Sequenced by immunoSEQ multiplex PCR; TCRdb stores in-frame clones only, minus some. The data show about 52,000 clones, roughly four fifths seen once. Time point: pretreatment peripheral blood. The material sequenced was PBMCs, taken around atezolizumab (anti-PD-L1) treatment. The clonotype comes from a man in his 70s with urothelial cancer. The rearrangement uses TRBV5-1 and TRBJ1-6; 10 positions agree with TRBD1. In DNA, the CDR3 is TGCGCCAGCAGCAGTGGACAGGGGGGTTCACCCCTCCACTTT. Translated: CASSSGQGGSPLHF.